This T cell receptor beta chain was observed in a study of Ad26.COV2.S vaccination and SARS-CoV-2 variants. Points from the study as a whole: Similar non-spike TCR breadth was observed in recipients of vaccine and of placebo. Reported findings describe substantial breadth in spike-specific CD8+ and CD4+ T cell responses following vaccination.

Details on this clone: The target antigen is unknown.

Germline assignment: CDR1 GTSNPN and CDR2 SVGIG (reference sequence). The CDR3 consists of 12 residues. Trimming left V 1 base short and J 2 bases short, with 5 bases between. The method was immunoSEQ multiplex PCR; TCRdb's version includes in-frame clones alone and lacks a portion of them. The sample carries approximately 350,000 clones, 80% to 90% recorded once. Treatment specified: roughly 19 received Ad26.COV2.S at low or high dose, single or two shots; roughly 5 received placebo; per-sample allocation not given. Sampling occurred on day 63 after the first vaccine or placebo injection. Its platform was an Ad26 vector, and its expressed antigen was Wuhan-strain SARS-CoV-2 spike.

The specimen was peripheral blood, collected in a trial of Ad26.COV2.S vaccine versus placebo. The chain uses TRBV30 and TRBJ1-1, with a weak D call TRBD1 (5 bases). The sequence came from a person aged 18-65 years who received the Ad26.COV2.S COVID-19 vaccine or a placebo. The CDR3 protein is CAWSGGNTEAFF. The DNA of the CDR3 is TGTGCCTGGAGTGGGGGCAACACTGAAGCTTTCTTT.